These 16 T cell receptor beta chains were sequenced from one sample in a study of T cells in Graves' hyperthyroidism and ophthalmopathy. Amplified regions were TCR beta CDR3 sequences from RNA transcripts. The primer set for the first-round RT-PCR of the TCR CDR3 was HTBI. Each CDR3 protein gets one entry after TCRdb re-called the multiplex PCR reads with MiXCR. The data show about 380,000 distinct CDR3 sequences, about 14% seen once. The sample was blood. The receptor source for this set is a woman aged 25 to 39 with Graves' ophthalmopathy.

Concerning this clonotype: Possible read error: a much larger clone is one base away. Here the CDR3 DNA reads TGTGCCATCAGAACTAGCGGGGGGGTTAGCACAGGTACGCAGTATTTT. Translation: CAIRTSGGVSTGTQYF. This rearrangement joins TRBV10-3 to TRBJ2-3; 13 bases fit TRBD2. CDR1 and CDR2 (germline): ENHRY, SYGVKD. The CDR3 contains 16 residues.

At least ten counts were recorded for this clonotype. This chain connects TRBV6-1 to TRBJ2-7, with D perhaps assigned TRBD1 or TRBD2 (5 bases each). The CDR3 has 16 residues. CDR1 is MNHNS, CDR2 SASEGT, per germline. Trimming took 1 base from V and 2 from J, leaving 15 bases between them. CDR3 DNA: TGTGCCAGCAGTGAAGTTTGGGACCTACTTACCTACGAGCAGTACTTC. Translation gives CASSEVWDLLTYEQYF.

This clonotype came up many times. The J gene is TRBJ2-1, the V gene TRBV7-9; 9 bases are shared with TRBD1. CDR3 length equals 14 residues. V shed 3 bases and J 12 bases; nucleotides not matched to a gene: 9. Germline CDR1 reads SEHNR; CDR2 reads FQNEAQ (reference sequence). The CDR3 sequence is CASSFTGGVEGQFF. Here the CDR3 DNA reads TGTGCCAGCAGCTTTACAGGGGGCGTTGAGGGGCAGTTCTTC.

At least ten counts were recorded for this clonotype. The V gene is TRBV30, the J gene TRBJ2-7; the match to TRBD2 covers 11 bases. V shed 3 bases and J 4 bases; nucleotides not matched to a gene: 11. This CDR3 is built from 16 residues. CDR1 is GTSNPN and CDR2 is SVGIG in the germline V gene (reference sequence). The CDR3: CAWRPTASGGLYEQYF. Written as DNA, the CDR3 is TGTGCCTGGAGGCCAACCGCTAGCGGGGGGCTTTACGAGCAGTACTTC.

A few counts support this clonotype. Germline is not matched at one junction end, which may reflect a read error. This chain uses TRBV18 with TRBJ2-1; possibly TRBD2 for D (6 bases). The CDR3 length is 18 residues. Germline V gene sequence: CDR1 KGHSH, CDR2 LQKENI. Here the CDR3 reads CASSPRGSGLSEYDEQSF. For the CDR3, the DNA is TGTGCCAGCTCACCAAGGGGTAGCGGACTCTCCGAATACGATGAGCAGTCCTTC.

This clonotype came up a few times. The chain uses TRBV2 and TRBJ2-2; D not resolved. The CDR3 length is 13 residues. Between the trimmed V and J ends, which lost 6 bases and 0 bases, there was a span of 5 bases. CDR1 is SNHLY and CDR2 is FYNNEI in the germline V gene. This CDR3 is CASRGSNTGELFF. CDR3 in DNA: TGTGCCAGCAGGGGCTCGAACACCGGGGAGCTGTTTTTT.

This clonotype was observed a few times. The gene calls are TRBV9 and TRBJ1-6; no reliable D call. The germline V and J ends were trimmed by 0 bases and 8 bases, with 9 bases remaining between them. Germline-derived CDR1 and CDR2 are SGDLS and YYNGEE. The length of the CDR3 is 14 residues. The CDR3 region has the DNA TGTGCCAGCAGCGTAGCAGGTCTCGATTCACCCCTCCACTTT. The encoded protein is CASSVAGLDSPLHF.

The J gene is TRBJ2-5, the V gene TRBV28; 13 nucleotides match TRBD2. V gave up 8 bases and J gave up 2 bases; unmatched junction bases: 14. Germline CDR1 MDHEN, CDR2 SYDVKM. The CDR3 sequence is 18 residues long. The CDR3 here is CASDKLRLAGGPQETQYF. As DNA, the CDR3 is TGTGCCAGCGATAAATTAAGACTAGCGGGGGGACCTCAAGAGACCCAGTACTTC.

J is TRBJ2-3 and V is TRBV28; 8 bases fit TRBD1. The germline gives CDR1 MDHEN, CDR2 SYDVKM. The CDR3 is made up of 14 amino acids. V lost 5 bases to trimming and J lost 4 bases; unmatched junction nucleotides: 5. The DNA of the CDR3 is TGTGCCAGCAGTGAAGCAGGGGGCGCAGATACGCAGTATTTT. Translation gives CASSEAGGADTQYF.

The chain combines TRBV4-1 with TRBJ2-5; D is undetermined. CDR1 MGHRA and CDR2 YSYEKL come from the germline V gene. Trimming took off 4 bases at V and 2 bases at J, with 8 bases between the two ends. This CDR3 region has 13 residues. CDR3 residues: CASSPQIQETQYF. DNA of the CDR3: TGCGCCAGCAGCCCTCAGATTCAAGAGACCCAGTACTTC.

The table lists this clonotype with many counts. V usage is TRBV6-5 and J usage is TRBJ1-3; no clear D. Germline V CDR1 and CDR2: MNHEY, SVGAGI. The CDR3 length is 15 residues. V was shortened by 4 bases and J by 0 bases, with 10 bases between the two germline ends. The CDR3 sequence is CASSSPLGSGNTIYF. CDR3 DNA: TGTGCCAGCAGTTCCCCGTTAGGCTCTGGAAACACCATATATTTT.

This clonotype was seen many times. The V gene is TRBV10-2, the J gene TRBJ2-7; D remains unclear. Trimming removed 2 bases at V and 0 bases at J, with 8 bases between. Germline V CDR1 and CDR2: WSHSY, SAAADI. CDR3 length equals 14 residues. In DNA, the CDR3 is TGCGCCAGCAGTGAGAGTCAGGTCTCCTACGAGCAGTACTTC. Translation gives CASSESQVSYEQYF.

The chain recombines TRBV28 with TRBJ1-4; D possibly corresponds to TRBD1 (6 bases). V was trimmed by 7 bases and J by 5 bases, leaving 17 bases between them. Germline CDR1 MDHEN, CDR2 SYDVKM. The CDR3 loop spans 15 amino acids. The CDR3, as DNA: TGTGCCAGCATAAAAACGCAGGGGCAAAATGAAAAACTGTTTTTT. The encoded protein is CASIKTQGQNEKLFF.

This clonotype was picked up many times. The V call is TRBV6-2 or TRBV6-3, the J call TRBJ2-7; no definite D call. This CDR3 is built from 12 residues. Germline V lookup: CDR1 MNHEY, CDR2 SVGEGT. Trimming stripped 7 bases from V and 7 bases from J, with 14 bases between. The DNA of the CDR3 is TGTGCCAGCACGACCCCCCCTGAGGAGCAGTACTTC. Translated: CASTTPPEEQYF.

The chain recombines TRBV11-2 with TRBJ2-1, with 10 bases that match TRBD2. The CDR3 contains 18 residues. In germline, CDR1 is SGHAT, CDR2 FQNNGV. V trimming: 10 bases; J trimming: 7 bases; junction bases outside the gene matches: 22. The DNA for the CDR3 is TGTGCCATCACAGTGGCGAACACCGGGACTAGCGATAAGAATGAGCAGTTCTTC. Amino acids: CAITVANTGTSDKNEQFF.

This clonotype came up many times. The chain recombines TRBV20-1 with TRBJ2-3, with D unresolved. Germline assignment: CDR1 DFQATT and CDR2 SNEGSKA (reference sequence). The CDR3 covers 13 residues. Trimming left V 0 bases short and J 6 bases short, with 10 bases between. The DNA of the CDR3 is TGCAGTGCTAGAGACCCGCCGCGGGATACGCAGTATTTT. Protein sequence: CSARDPPRDTQYF.